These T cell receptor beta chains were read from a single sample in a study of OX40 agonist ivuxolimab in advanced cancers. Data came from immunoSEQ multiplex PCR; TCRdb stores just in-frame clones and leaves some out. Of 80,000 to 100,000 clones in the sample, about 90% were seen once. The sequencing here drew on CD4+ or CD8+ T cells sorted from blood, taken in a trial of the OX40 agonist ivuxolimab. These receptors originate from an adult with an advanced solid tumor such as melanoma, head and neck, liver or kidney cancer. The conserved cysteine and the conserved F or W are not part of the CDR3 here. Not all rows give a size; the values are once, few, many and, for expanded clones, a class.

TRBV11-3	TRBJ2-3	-	ASSLLAGGFRTQY
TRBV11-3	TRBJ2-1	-	ASSPGTSGNNEQF
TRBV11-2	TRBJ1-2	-	ASSLTGQGFSGYT
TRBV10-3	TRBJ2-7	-	AIDGTGGGEQY
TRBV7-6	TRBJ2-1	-	ASSLVGGPYNEQF
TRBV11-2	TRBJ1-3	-	ASSPGTFSSGNTIY
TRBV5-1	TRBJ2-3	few	ASSLGLAGPTDTQY
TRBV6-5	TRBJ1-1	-	ASSYSSLSGYTEAF
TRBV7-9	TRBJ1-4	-	ASSSGWTGSTATNEKLF
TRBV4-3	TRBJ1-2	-	ASSQSPRSGDYGYT
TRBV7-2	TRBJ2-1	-	ASSLGTSYNF
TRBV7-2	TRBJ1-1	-	ASSRPGSGVWNTEAF
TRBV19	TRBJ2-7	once	ASSIGRDAYEQY
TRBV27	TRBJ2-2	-	ASSWNRVGELF
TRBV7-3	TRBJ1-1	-	ASSLVRGASTEAF
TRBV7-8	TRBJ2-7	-	ASSLGRVPYEQY
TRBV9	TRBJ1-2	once	ASSVVALTGGNGYT
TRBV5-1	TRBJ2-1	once	ASSLTRTSGFYNEQF
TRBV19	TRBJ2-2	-	ASSHLGGGELF
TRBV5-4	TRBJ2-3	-	ASSTEREQGTDTQY
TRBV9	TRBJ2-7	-	ASSLGGVGEQY
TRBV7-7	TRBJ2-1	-	ASSLAGLDNEQF
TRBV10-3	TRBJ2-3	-	ATKLAGGENRQY
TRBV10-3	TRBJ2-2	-	AIHGGEGDTGELF
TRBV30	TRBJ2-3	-	ASRESGAYTQY
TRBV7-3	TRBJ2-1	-	ASSNSGRIPNEQF
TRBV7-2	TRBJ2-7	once	ASSPFQSYEQY
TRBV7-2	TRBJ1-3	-	ASSFQGPGNTIY
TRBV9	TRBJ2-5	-	ASSVGLGKEETQY
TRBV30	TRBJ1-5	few	AWSVSSQGQPQH
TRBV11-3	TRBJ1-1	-	ASSLVGRAF
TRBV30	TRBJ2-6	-	AWKFPGDSGANVLT
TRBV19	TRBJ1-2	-	ASSYGIYGYT
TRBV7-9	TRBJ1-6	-	ASSPPGRLNSPLH
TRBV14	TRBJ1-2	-	ASSQSQGSGYT
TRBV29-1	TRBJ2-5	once	SVGIAVAETQY
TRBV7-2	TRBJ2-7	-	ASSLDPGSSYEQY
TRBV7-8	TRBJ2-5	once	ASSLRTSGSVRGETQY
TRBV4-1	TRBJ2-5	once	ASSQDRGRIQETQY
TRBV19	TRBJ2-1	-	ASGKGYGYEQF